Below are 20 T cell receptor beta chains sequenced from a single sample in a study of cytotoxic CD8 clonotypes in ibrutinib-treated CLL. Here immunoSEQ multiplex PCR was the method, and the copy in TCRdb shows in-frame clones only, minus some. Of about 22,000 clones in the sample, approximately 77% were seen once. The specimen was PBMCs, collected before ibrutinib treatment. The receptors were sampled from a human donor with chronic lymphocytic leukemia.

This clone was observed a handful of times. The chain recombines TRBV19 with TRBJ1-2; no clear D gene. CDR3 length: 14 amino acids. The V gene's germline CDR1 is LNHDA and CDR2 SQIVND (reference sequence). Deletions cut 9 bases from V and 4 bases from J, with 18 bases between. The CDR3 protein is CASATGILGYGYTF. CDR3 DNA: TGTGCCAGCGCTACGGGGATTTTGGGCTATGGCTACACCTTC.

This chain links TRBV5-1 with TRBJ1-1; 9 bases align to TRBD1. This CDR3 contains 14 residues. Trimming cost V 4 bases and J 6 bases; bases outside gene matches: 7. CDR1 SGHRS and CDR2 YFSETQ come from the germline V gene. The CDR3 DNA sequence: TGCGCCAGCAGCCCACAGGGGGCATTCGCTGAAGCTTTCTTT. Protein: CASSPQGAFAEAFF.

Only a few counts were recorded for this clone. This sequence joins TRBV11-2 and TRBJ1-4, with 9 bases identical to TRBD1. The germline gives CDR1 SGHAT, CDR2 FQNNGV. The V and J ends lost 5 bases and 8 bases, in that order; junction bases with no gene match: 12. The CDR3 is made up of 16 amino acids. CDR3 in amino acids: CASSDQQGARGEKLFF. The CDR3 DNA reads TGTGCCAGCAGCGACCAACAGGGGGCGCGTGGGGAAAAACTGTTTTTT.

This clone was seen only a few times. This CDR3 is also generated by other DNA sequences in the sample. The chain uses TRBV5-1 and TRBJ2-1, with unresolved D. The germline gives CDR1 SGHRS, CDR2 YFSETQ. This CDR3 is built from 15 residues. V dropped 0 bases and J dropped 0 bases, with 7 bases sitting between them. The CDR3 DNA reads TGCGCCAGCAGCTTGGGGGCAAGCTCCTACAATGAGCAGTTCTTC. It is translated as CASSLGASSYNEQFF.

The J gene is TRBJ1-2, the V gene TRBV4-3; tentative D call: TRBD1 (5 bases). Per the germline V gene, CDR1 is LGHNA and CDR2 is YSLEER. The V end lost 0 bases, the J end lost 8 bases, and 16 bases lay between the germline ends. This CDR3 is built from 15 residues. CDR3 sequence: CASSQDQQVNWGYTF. CDR3 bases: TGCGCCAGCAGCCAAGATCAACAGGTTAACTGGGGCTACACCTTC.

This rearrangement joins TRBV30 to TRBJ1-6; tentative D call: TRBD1 (5 bases). The CDR3 spans 13 residues. Trimming removed 0 bases from V and 13 bases from J, with 13 bases in between. From germline, CDR1 is GTSNPN and CDR2 SVGIG (reference sequence). Here the CDR3 reads CAWSVAGRRPLHF. CDR3 coding DNA: TGTGCCTGGAGTGTGGCAGGGAGGAGGCCCCTCCACTTT.

The CDR3 protein is CASSQGQGSSYEQYF. The CDR3 region has the DNA TGCGCCAGCAGCCAAGGACAGGGGAGCTCCTACGAGCAGTACTTC. The chain links TRBV4-3 to TRBJ2-7; 8 bases agree with TRBD1. Per the germline V gene, CDR1 is LGHNA and CDR2 is YSLEER. The CDR3 is 15 residues long. The junction had 2 bases not matched to a gene; V was cut back by 1 base and J by 0 bases.

The table lists this clone with a few counts. The chain links TRBV6-4 to TRBJ1-1; D unresolved. Trimming left V 2 bases short and J 0 bases short, with 4 bases between. The CDR3 is made up of 13 amino acids. Germline V lookup: CDR1 MRHNA, CDR2 SNTAGT. The CDR3 DNA reads TGTGCCAGCAGTGACCTTGTGAACACTGAAGCTTTCTTT. Its translation: CASSDLVNTEAFF.

This clone has a handful of counts. The rearrangement joins TRBV14 to TRBJ1-2, with 7 positions matching TRBD1. The V and J ends lost 1 base and 2 bases, in that order; junction bases with no gene match: 4. The germline V gene encodes CDR1 SGHDN and CDR2 FVKESK. The CDR3 is made up of 15 amino acids. The chain's CDR3 is CASSQATGRNYGYTF. CDR3 sequence (DNA): TGTGCCAGCAGCCAAGCGACAGGGCGAAACTATGGCTACACCTTC.

The J gene is TRBJ2-3, the V gene TRBV30; possibly TRBD2 for D (6 bases). Germline lookup yields CDR1 GTSNPN and CDR2 SVGIG (reference sequence). This CDR3 has 16 residues. V dropped 4 bases and J dropped 0 bases, with 17 bases sitting between them. The DNA of the CDR3 is TGTGCCTGGAAAACCCCAAGCGGGTCGAGCACAGATACGCAGTATTTT. This codes for CAWKTPSGSSTDTQYF.

This chain joins TRBV19 and TRBJ2-3; D not resolved. Between the trimmed V and J ends, which lost 5 bases and 4 bases, there was a span of 16 bases. The CDR3 loop spans 15 amino acids. From germline, CDR1 is LNHDA and CDR2 SQIVND (reference sequence). The CDR3 DNA is TGTGCCAGTAGTCCGCGGTCGGGCCTAGCAGATACGCAGTATTTT. It encodes CASSPRSGLADTQYF.

This chain connects TRBV5-1 to TRBJ2-1; possible D gene TRBD2, 6 bases. Trimming cost V 0 bases and J 12 bases, with 13 bases left between them. Germline CDR1 is SGHRS and CDR2 is YFSETQ. This CDR3 region has 13 residues. The CDR3 region has the DNA TGCGCCAGCAGCTTGGGCGGCTCGCGGGGGCAGTTCTTC. Translation gives CASSLGGSRGQFF.

V usage is TRBV7-9 and J usage is TRBJ1-5; 10 nucleotides match TRBD1. This CDR3 is 14 amino acids long. Germline CDR1 reads SEHNR; CDR2 reads FQNEAQ (reference sequence). Trimming removed 6 bases from V and 4 bases from J; junction bases left unmatched: 3. The DNA for the CDR3 is TGTGCCAGCAGAGGGACAGGGGAGAATCAGCCCCAGCATTTT. Its translation: CASRGTGENQPQHF.

V gene TRBV25-1 combines with J gene TRBJ1-1, with 9 bases fitting TRBD1. The CDR3 sequence is 18 residues long. Germline V gives CDR1 MGHDK, CDR2 SYGVNS. J gave up 0 bases and V 2 bases, and 10 bases lay outside the gene matches. CDR3 loop: CASSERPVGTGLNTEAFF. The CDR3 coding sequence is TGTGCCAGCAGTGAACGACCGGTCGGGACAGGGCTGAACACTGAAGCTTTCTTT.

This chain connects TRBV27 to TRBJ2-1; 7 bases line up with TRBD2. The junction had 5 bases not matched to a gene; V was cut back by 6 bases and J by 0 bases. CDR3 length: 15 residues. From germline, CDR1 is MNHEY and CDR2 SMNVEV (reference sequence). The CDR3 here is CASRLAVLSYNEQFF. In DNA form, the CDR3 reads TGTGCCAGCAGGCTAGCGGTTCTCTCCTACAATGAGCAGTTCTTC.

The DNA for the CDR3 is TGTGCCAGCAACCATGGACAGGGCTACAATGAGCAGTTCTTC. Amino acids: CASNHGQGYNEQFF. The chain couples TRBV28 to TRBJ2-1, with TRBD1 identical over 8 bases. This CDR3 is built from 14 residues. V dropped 7 bases and J dropped 3; count of bases not matched to a gene: 5. Germline V gene sequence: CDR1 MDHEN, CDR2 SYDVKM.

V gene TRBV6-5 combines with J gene TRBJ1-1; D possibly corresponds to TRBD1 (6 bases). This CDR3 region has 14 residues. V shed 0 bases and J shed 7 bases, with 12 bases lying between them. CDR1 and CDR2 (germline): MNHEY, SVGAGI. The CDR3 here is CASSYSTGFGEAFF. CDR3 coding DNA: TGTGCCAGCAGTTACTCAACAGGGTTTGGTGAAGCTTTCTTT.

This clone showed up just a few times. The chain is built from TRBV12-5 and TRBJ1-5; 12 bases match TRBD1. Germline CDR1 and CDR2: LGHNT and FRNRAP. V was clipped by 6 bases and J by 7 bases; unmatched bases: 4. This CDR3 has 14 residues. The CDR3 loop reads CASGGTGGQQPQHF. The CDR3 DNA reads TGTGCTAGTGGCGGGACAGGGGGCCAGCAGCCCCAGCATTTT.

This clone was seen only a few times. The chain links TRBV29-1 to TRBJ1-3, with D possibly matching TRBD1 (6 bases). The V end lost 4 bases, the J end lost 0 bases, and 10 bases lay between the germline ends. The CDR3 totals 14 residues. From germline, CDR1 is SQVTM and CDR2 ANQGSEA. As DNA, the CDR3 is TGCAGCGTTGGGACAGTGAACTCTGGAAACACCATATATTTT. It is translated as CSVGTVNSGNTIYF.

The sample holds one count of this clone. DNA of the CDR3: TGTGCCAGCAGGGCACCTCGTCACAGCACAGATACGCAGTATTTT. Residues: CASRAPRHSTDTQYF. The rearrangement joins TRBV28 to TRBJ2-3, with D unresolved. CDR1 and CDR2 (germline): MDHEN, SYDVKM. The V end lost 6 bases, the J end lost 0 bases, and 13 bases lay between the germline ends. This CDR3 comprises 15 residues.